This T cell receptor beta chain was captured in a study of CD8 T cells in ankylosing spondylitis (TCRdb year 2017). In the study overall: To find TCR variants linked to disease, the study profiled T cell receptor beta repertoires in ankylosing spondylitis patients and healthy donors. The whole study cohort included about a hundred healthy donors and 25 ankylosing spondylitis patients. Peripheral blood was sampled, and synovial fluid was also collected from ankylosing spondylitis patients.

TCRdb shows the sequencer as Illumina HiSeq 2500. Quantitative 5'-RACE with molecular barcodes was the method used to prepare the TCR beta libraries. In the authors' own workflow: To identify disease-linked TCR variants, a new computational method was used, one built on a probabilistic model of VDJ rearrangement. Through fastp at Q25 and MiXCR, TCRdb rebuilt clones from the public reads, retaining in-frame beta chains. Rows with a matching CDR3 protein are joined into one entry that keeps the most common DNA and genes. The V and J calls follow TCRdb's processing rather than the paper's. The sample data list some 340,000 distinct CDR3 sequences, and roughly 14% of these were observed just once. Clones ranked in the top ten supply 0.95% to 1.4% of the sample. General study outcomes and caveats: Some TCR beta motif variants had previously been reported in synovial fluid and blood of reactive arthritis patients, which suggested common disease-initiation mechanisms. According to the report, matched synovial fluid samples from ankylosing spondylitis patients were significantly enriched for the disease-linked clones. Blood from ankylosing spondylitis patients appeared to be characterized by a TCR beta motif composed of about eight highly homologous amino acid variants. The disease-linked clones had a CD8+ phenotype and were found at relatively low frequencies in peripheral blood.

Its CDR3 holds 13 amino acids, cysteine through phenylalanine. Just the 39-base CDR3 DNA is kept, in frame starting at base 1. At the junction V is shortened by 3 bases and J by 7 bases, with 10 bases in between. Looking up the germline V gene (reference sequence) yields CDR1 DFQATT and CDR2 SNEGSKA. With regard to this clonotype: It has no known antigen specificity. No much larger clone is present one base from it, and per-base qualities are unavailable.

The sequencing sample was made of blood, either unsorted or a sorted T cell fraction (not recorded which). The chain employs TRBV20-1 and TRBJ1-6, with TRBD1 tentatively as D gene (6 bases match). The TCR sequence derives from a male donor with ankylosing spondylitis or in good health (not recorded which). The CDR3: CSASSTGNSPLHF. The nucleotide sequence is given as TGCAGTGCTAGTTCGACAGGAAATTCACCCCTCCACTTT.